This T cell receptor (beta chain) was sequenced in a study of regulatory T cells in long-lasting Graves disease. Notes on the study in general: Accuracy might have suffered from few samples.

V lost 6 bases and J lost 0; bases outside the gene matches: 5. CDR1 and CDR2 (germline): DFQATT, SNEGSKA (reference sequence). CDR3 length equals 14 residues. A note on this clonotype: Its specificity is not known.

Building the TCR beta libraries relied on iRepertoire HTBI primers, and CDR3 regions underwent Arm-PCR. A single record per CDR3 protein comes from TCRdb applying MiXCR to the multiplex PCR reads. The table records fewer than 600,000 distinct CDR3 sequences, less than 25% of them present only once. Time point specified: persistent/refractory GD, antithyroid drugs over 5 years with positive TRAb. Extracted PBMC RNA gave rise to the TCR library. The V gene is TRBV20-1, the J gene TRBJ1-3; 7 nucleotides agree with TRBD1. The sequencing used peripheral blood mononuclear cells (PBMCs), collected when the disease was refractory, from a patient treated with antithyroid drugs. The receptor comes from a female donor with Graves disease. Written as DNA, the CDR3 is TGCAGTGCCAGACAGGGTTCCTCTGGAAACACCATATATTTT. Its protein product is CSARQGSSGNTIYF.